The present entry profiles one TCR beta chain with its context. Its target is unknown. This sample was included in a study of T-cell memory formation after mild COVID-19. V lost 4 bases and J 4 bases, leaving 17 bases between the germline ends. This CDR3 comprises 16 residues. The germline CDR1 and CDR2 sequences are LGHNA and YSLEER. The authors produced TCR alpha and TCR beta cDNA libraries with sample barcodes and UMIs by 5'RACE using constant-segment primers. MiXCR, applied by TCRdb to the 5' RACE reads, yields one record per CDR3 protein. In the table there are about 5,000 distinct CDR3 sequences, approximately 44% of which are singletons. General study findings and limits: CD4+ clones that contracted lay mainly in CM and EM; CD8+ ones lay in EMRA. Pre-infection memory harbored some responding clones, suggesting cross-reactive memory joined.

The clonotype comes from an adult who had mild COVID-19 (a few samples of this study predate the infection). Cell type and time point are not known. Source material: PBMCs or a T cell subset sorted from them (not recorded which). This sequence joins TRBV4-3 and TRBJ2-1; TRBD2 might be the D (7 bases). CDR3 residues: CASSRERGGRYNEQFF. The CDR3 coding sequence is TGCGCCAGCAGCCGAGAGAGGGGGGGCCGATACAATGAGCAGTTCTTC.